The source of this T cell receptor (beta chain) is a study of T-cell memory formation after mild COVID-19. Looking at the study overall: Among the donors, TCR clusters were largely specific to each donor.

Germline-derived CDR1 and CDR2 are WSHSY and SAAADI. The CDR3 has 13 residues. V lost 8 bases and J 0 bases, leaving 8 bases between the germline ends. From 5'RACE with constant-segment primers came TCR alpha and TCR beta cDNA libraries that carried sample barcodes and UMIs. TCRdb fed the 5' RACE reads into MiXCR, producing one record per CDR3 protein. The sample includes around 390,000 distinct CDR3 sequences, about 16% of them seen just once. The origin of this receptor is a man between 18 and 29 years old who had mild COVID-19 (a few samples of this study predate the infection). Cell type and time point are not known. The chain employs TRBV10-2 and TRBJ2-1, with D unclear. The source material was PBMCs or a T cell subset sorted from them (not recorded which). CDR3 coding DNA: TGCGCCAGCGTCGTAGGCTCCTACAATGAGCAGTTCTTC. Its protein is CASVVGSYNEQFF.